Listed here are 27 T cell receptor gamma chains from one sample, sequenced in a study of Vγ9Vδ2 T cells in congenital toxoplasmosis. Template-switch reverse transcription used TRGC- and TRDC-specific primers together in a single tube. The TRGC primer design covered both constant genes, TRGC1 and TRGC2. TCRdb re-called the reads through CATT. Among approximately 400 gamma-chain clones listed, 10% to 14% were seen once. Sequenced material: gamma-delta T cells from blood. The receptor source for this set is a child younger than 10 born to a mother with Toxoplasma gondii infection during pregnancy, either congenitally infected or uninfected (not recorded which).

Sample share makes this clone large. This chain uses TRGV4 with TRGJP2. Germline values: CDR1 EGSTGY, CDR2 YDSYTSSV. The CDR3 spans 14 residues. Trimming cost V 4 bases and J 2 bases; bases outside gene matches: 4. Here the CDR3 reads CATWEVSSDWIKTF. The CDR3 nucleotides are TGTGCCACCTGGGAAGTGAGTAGTGATTGGATCAAGACGTTT.

This clone is deemed large. V and J are TRGV5 and TRGJ1 or TRGJ2. With V trimmed by 3 bases and J by 2 bases, 10 bases remained unmatched. This CDR3 spans 15 amino acids. Germline V gene data show CDR1 as VINAFY and CDR2 as YDVSNSKD. The CDR3 sequence is CATWDPVDYYYKKLF. CDR3 nucleotides: TGTGCCACCTGGGACCCCGTGGATTATTATTATAAGAAACTCTTT.

This clone is classed as large. The gene calls are TRGV10 and TRGJP1. TRGV10 counts as an open reading frame of uncertain function. Trimming removed 8 bases from V and 10 bases from J; junction bases left unmatched: 2. This CDR3 contains 10 residues. CDR3 residues: CAAWVWFKIF. The DNA of the CDR3 is TGTGCTGCGTGGGTTTGGTTCAAGATATTT.

This clone is labeled large. J is TRGJP1 and V is TRGV10. TRGV10 is sorted into the ORF group, with uncertain function. Losses at the gene ends were 8 bases for V and 3 bases for J; bases not matched to a gene: 1. The CDR3 is 12 amino acids. CDR3 nucleotides: TGTGCTGCGTGGGCCACTGGTTGGTTCAAGATATTT. Encoded protein: CAAWATGWFKIF.

Comments on this clone: This may be a read error: a much more frequent sequence differs by one nucleotide. Different DNA sequences within this sample yield the same CDR3. The chain is built from TRGV9 and TRGJP. CDR1 and CDR2 from the germline V gene are GITISATS and ISYDGTV (reference sequence). There are 17 residues in the CDR3. Unmatched junction bases numbered 3, after V lost 1 base and J lost 3 bases. CDR3 nucleotides: TGTGCCTTGTGGGAGGTACCGCAAGAGTTGGGCAAAAAAATCAAGGTATTT. Translated, it gives CALWEVPQELGKKIKVF.

This clone is judged large. The chain couples TRGV10 to TRGJP1. TRGV10 is an ORF, with its function uncertain. The V gene end was trimmed by 8 bases and the J gene end by 6 bases; junction bases not matched to a gene: 4. This CDR3 is 12 amino acids long. Here the CDR3 reads CAAWDSGWFKIF. CDR3 DNA: TGTGCTGCGTGGGATTCTGGTTGGTTCAAGATATTT.

On this clone: A read error is likely here: a far larger clone is one base away. The chain carries TRGV9 and TRGJP. The CDR3 runs to 17 residues. V lost 4 bases to trimming and J lost 7 bases; unmatched junction nucleotides: 10. Germline V gene sequence: CDR1 GITISATS, CDR2 ISYDGTV (reference sequence). The CDR3 protein is CALWEVPRELGKKIKVF. The CDR3 DNA is TGTGCCTTGTGGGAAGTCCCGAGGGAGTTGGGCAAAAAAATCAAGGTATTT.

This clone qualifies as large. V gene TRGV9 combines with J gene TRGJ1 or TRGJ2. Germline lookup yields CDR1 GITISATS and CDR2 ISYDGTV (reference sequence). This CDR3 is 12 amino acids long. Trimming removed 0 bases from V and 6 bases from J; junction bases left unmatched: 2. The CDR3 protein is CALWEVLYKKLF. The CDR3 DNA reads as TGTGCCTTGTGGGAGGTGCTTTATAAGAAACTCTTT.

This clone was seen a few times. A read error likely explains why the TCRdb protein, taken from a much larger clone, differs from this DNA's translation at residue 7; the protein shown is translated from the DNA. The chain couples TRGV9 to TRGJP. The CDR3 covers 16 residues. After removal of 0 bases from V and 7 bases from J, the junction contained 3 bases not matched to a gene. Germline V gene sequence: CDR1 GITISATS, CDR2 ISYDGTV (reference sequence). The CDR3: CALWEVWELGKKIKVF. The CDR3, as DNA: TGTGCCTTGTGGGAGGTGTGGGAGTTGGGCAAAAAAATCAAGGTATTT.

Concerning this clone itself: This probably arose from a read error, given a far larger clone one base away. Other DNA sequences in the sample encode the same CDR3. The rearrangement uses TRGV9 and TRGJP. Germline CDR1 GITISATS, CDR2 ISYDGTV (reference sequence). CDR3 length: 17 amino acids. Here the CDR3 DNA reads TGTGCCTTGTGGGAGGTGCGGCAAGAATTGGGCAAAAAAATCAAGGTATTT. Translation: CALWEVRQELGKKIKVF.

This clone has a handful of counts. This is likely an artifact of a read error, given a far larger clone one base away. The same CDR3 can be traced to other DNA sequences in this sample. This chain joins TRGV10 and TRGJP1. TRGV10 is labeled an ORF, and its function is uncertain. This CDR3 spans 14 amino acids. This CDR3 reads CAAWDPTTGWFKIF. In DNA, the CDR3 is TGTGCCGCGTGGGACCCTACCACTGGTTGGTTCAAGATATTT.

This clone was seen more than once but under ten times. The chain combines TRGV11 with TRGJP1. TRGV11 is given ORF status, its function remaining uncertain. The CDR3 runs to 15 residues. Losses at the gene ends were 1 base for V and 1 base for J; bases not matched to a gene: 0. The chain's CDR3 is CACWIRHTTGWFKIF. CDR3 DNA: TGTGCCTGCTGGATTAGGCATACCACTGGTTGGTTCAAGATATTT.

This clone is termed large. This chain connects TRGV2 to TRGJP1. Germline CDR1 EGSNGY, CDR2 YDSYNSKV. V lost 0 bases, J lost 4 bases, and 14 bases stayed unmatched. The CDR3 is 18 amino acids. CDR3 DNA sequence: TGTGCCACCTGGGACGGGCGTGGGGAGTGGGGCACTGGTTGGTTCAAGATATTT. Translating it yields CATWDGRGEWGTGWFKIF.

Sample share makes this clone large. This chain joins TRGV8 and TRGJ1 or TRGJ2. V shed 5 bases, J shed 0 bases, and the junction held 4 bases outside the gene matches. Germline CDR1 VENAVY, CDR2 YDSYNSRV. The CDR3 covers 13 residues. The CDR3 DNA reads as TGTGCCACCTGGGGGACGAATTATTATAAGAAACTCTTT. Translating it yields CATWGTNYYKKLF.

This clone was counted only a few times. The protein TCRdb lists belongs to a much larger clone and differs from this DNA's translation at residue 6, which points to a read error; the protein shown is made from the DNA. The genes are TRGV2 and TRGJP2. V lost 3 bases, J lost 0 bases, and 7 bases stayed unmatched. CDR3 size: 16 residues. Germline CDR1 reads EGSNGY; CDR2 reads YDSYNSKV. CDR3 coding DNA: TGTGCCACCTGGGACCAATTTAATAGTAGTGATTGGATCAAGACGTTT. Its protein product is CATWDQFNSSDWIKTF.

The table lists this clone with a few counts. It may be a read error: a sequence one base away is much more abundant. The rearrangement joins TRGV10 to TRGJ1 or TRGJ2. TRGV10 is an ORF for which the function is uncertain. V was pared by 8 bases and J by 5 bases, with 7 bases of the junction left unmatched. This CDR3 spans 12 amino acids. CDR3 nucleotide sequence: TGTGCTGCGTGGGACCTTCATTATAAGAAACTCTTT. Its translation: CAAWDLHYKKLF.

This clone is categorized as medium-sized (0.01 to 0.1%). The chain recombines TRGV2 with TRGJ1 or TRGJ2. CDR1 EGSNGY and CDR2 YDSYNSKV come from the germline V gene. V dropped 0 bases and J dropped 5; count of bases not matched to a gene: 4. The CDR3 runs 13 residues. The CDR3 DNA is TGTGCCACCTGGGACGGGCCTAATTATAAGAAACTCTTT. Protein: CATWDGPNYKKLF.

In its sample, this clone is large (0.1 to 1%). The chain joins TRGV9 to TRGJP. Germline V gene lookup returns CDR1 GITISATS and CDR2 ISYDGTV (reference sequence). After removal of 3 bases from V and 7 bases from J, the junction contained 6 bases not matched to a gene. CDR3 length: 16 amino acids. The chain's CDR3 is CALWESEELGKKIKVF. CDR3 nucleotide sequence: TGTGCCTTGTGGGAGTCCGAGGAGTTGGGCAAAAAAATCAAGGTATTT.

This clone is labeled large. The chain employs TRGV2 and TRGJP2. This CDR3 spans 16 amino acids. The germline gives CDR1 EGSNGY, CDR2 YDSYNSKV. The J segment lost 0 bases and the V segment lost 3 bases, leaving 7 bases of the junction unmatched. CDR3 nucleotide sequence: TGTGCCACCTGGGACCGATTTAATAGTAGTGATTGGATCAAGACGTTT. Translation: CATWDRFNSSDWIKTF.

This clone is deemed large. The J gene is TRGJ1 or TRGJ2, the V gene TRGV4. V lost 3 bases and J lost 10; bases outside the gene matches: 9. The CDR3 sequence is 12 residues long. Germline V gene sequence: CDR1 EGSTGY, CDR2 YDSYTSSV. The CDR3 protein is CATWDPQEKKLF. The CDR3 bases are TGTGCCACCTGGGATCCTCAGGAAAAGAAACTCTTT.

This clone is labeled large. The rearrangement links TRGV10 to TRGJP2. TRGV10 has ORF status, its function being uncertain. Losses at the gene ends were 8 bases for V and 0 bases for J; bases not matched to a gene: 4. The CDR3 has 14 residues. The CDR3 bases are TGTGCTGCGTGGGATTATAGTAGTGATTGGATCAAGACGTTT. This codes for CAAWDYSSDWIKTF.

By proportion, this clone is large (0.1 to 1%). This rearrangement joins TRGV10 to TRGJ1 or TRGJ2. TRGV10 is annotated as an ORF whose role is uncertain. The V gene end was trimmed by 8 bases and the J gene end by 10 bases; junction bases not matched to a gene: 18. This CDR3 has 14 amino acids. The CDR3 region has the DNA TGTGCTGCGTGGGATTCATCCTTTCGTCCCAAGAAACTCTTT. It encodes CAAWDSSFRPKKLF.

By proportion, this clone is large. The V and J genes are TRGV9 and TRGJP. Germline trimming cut 4 bases from V and 4 bases from J; bases unmatched to any gene: 4. The length of the CDR3 is 16 residues. Germline V lookup: CDR1 GITISATS, CDR2 ISYDGTV (reference sequence). Written as DNA, the CDR3 is TGTGCCTTGTGGGATTCCCAAGAGTTGGGCAAAAAAATCAAGGTATTT. Translating it yields CALWDSQELGKKIKVF.

In its sample, this clone ranks as large. The V gene is TRGV2, the J gene TRGJ1 or TRGJ2. V lost 0 bases, J lost 7 bases, and 12 bases stayed unmatched. Germline CDR1 EGSNGY, CDR2 YDSYNSKV. The CDR3 contains 15 residues. The CDR3 region is CATWDGPNAGYKKLF. The CDR3 DNA sequence: TGTGCCACCTGGGACGGGCCAAATGCAGGGTATAAGAAACTCTTT.

By sample share, this clone is large. This chain uses TRGV3 with TRGJP2. CDR3 length equals 16 residues. V lost 2 bases to trimming and J lost 5 bases; unmatched junction nucleotides: 11. CDR1 and CDR2 (germline): VTNTFY, YDVSTARD (reference sequence). CDR3 loop: CATWDTPPCSDWIKTF. DNA for the CDR3: TGTGCCACCTGGGACACGCCGCCGTGCAGTGATTGGATCAAGACGTTT.

This clone is labeled as medium-sized (0.01 to 0.1%). The chain employs TRGV10 and TRGJP1. TRGV10 qualifies as an ORF whose function is uncertain. The CDR3 contains 10 residues. Losses at the gene ends were 8 bases for V and 8 bases for J; bases not matched to a gene: 0. CDR3 DNA: TGTGCTGCGTGGGGTTGGTTCAAGATATTT. Translated, it gives CAAWGWFKIF.

As to this clone: The mismatch at residue 4 between this DNA's translation and the TCRdb protein of a much larger clone likely reflects a read error; the protein shown is translated from the DNA. No V gene call is available, although the J gene is TRGJP1. This CDR3 contains 14 residues. CDR3 nucleotide sequence: TGTGCCACCCGGGACATTACCACTGGTTGGTTCAAGATATTT. Translation: CATRDITTGWFKIF.